Below, 14 T cell receptor beta chains from the same sample are listed, as sequenced in a study of shared clonotypes between healthy human individuals. TCRdb's table, derived via immunoSEQ multiplex PCR, lists solely in-frame clones and lacks some. The sample lists roughly 2.5 million clones; 90% to 95% were seen once. The sequenced sample consisted of naive CD4+ T cells sorted from blood. The subset denotes: CD45RA+ positively selected. Every receptor here comes from a man in his late teens or twenties in good health.

V is TRBV29-1 and J is TRBJ1-2; D is perhaps TRBD1 (5 bases). The germline V gene has CDR1 SQVTM and CDR2 ANQGSEA. V lost 6 bases, J lost 1 base, and 18 bases lay in between. This CDR3 has 15 amino acids. The CDR3 here is CSVPPWTNLNYGYTF. CDR3 DNA: TGCAGCGTCCCTCCGTGGACAAACCTTAACTATGGCTACACCTTC.

The chain joins TRBV7-2 to TRBJ2-2, with unresolved D. Trimming took off 1 base at V and 2 bases at J, with 11 bases between the two ends. Germline V gives CDR1 SGHTA, CDR2 FQGNSA. The CDR3 extends over 16 amino acids. CDR3 loop: CASSLEVRINTGELFF. The DNA of the CDR3 is TGTGCCAGCAGCTTAGAGGTCAGGATCAACACCGGGGAGCTGTTTTTT.

Turning to this clone: The sample carries other DNA sequences with the same CDR3. The CDR3 protein is CASSLDRGTQYF. CDR3 DNA: TGTGCCAGCAGCTTAGACAGGGGGACCCAGTACTTC. The rearrangement uses TRBV7-2 and TRBJ2-5; 7 bases are a match to TRBD1. The CDR3 contains 12 residues. V was clipped by 1 base and J by 7 bases; unmatched bases: 0. Germline CDR1 is SGHTA and CDR2 is FQGNSA.

This clone was seen only once. This chain uses TRBV2 with TRBJ1-1; D is undetermined. This CDR3 contains 14 residues. Germline CDR1 SNHLY, CDR2 FYNNEI. The V and J ends lost 2 bases and 1 base respectively, with 8 bases between them. The CDR3 sequence: CASSERTANTEAFF. Written as DNA, the CDR3 is TGTGCCAGCAGTGAAAGGACCGCGAACACTGAAGCTTTCTTT.

The CDR3: CATSRDLAGFSTNEKLFF. The CDR3 DNA follows: TGTGCCACCAGCAGAGATCTCGCAGGCTTCTCAACTAATGAAAAACTGTTTTTT. The V gene is TRBV15, the J gene TRBJ1-4; D gene ambiguous. The CDR3 spans 18 residues. The germline CDR1 and CDR2 sequences are LNHNV and YYDKDF (reference sequence). V was cut by 0 bases and J by 0 bases, with 14 bases left in between. The entire variable domain, with the rest obtained from reference TRBV15 and TRBJ1-4, is as follows: DAMVIQNPRYQVTQFGKPVTLSCSQTLNHNVMYWYQQKSSQAPKLLFHYYDKDFNNEADTPDNFQSRRPNTSFCFLDIRSPGLGDTAMYLCATSRDLAGFSTNEKLFFGSGTQLSVL.

The rearrangement uses TRBV18 and TRBJ2-2, with D possibly matching TRBD2 (5 bases). CDR3 length: 15 residues. The V gene lost 2 bases and the J gene lost 2 bases, with 9 bases spanning the gap. Germline CDR1 KGHSH, CDR2 LQKENI. The CDR3 is CASSPGEGNTGELFF. The CDR3 nucleotides read TGTGCCAGCTCACCAGGAGAGGGTAACACCGGGGAGCTGTTTTTT. Full variable domain (outside the CDR3, taken from reference TRBV18 and TRBJ2-2): NAGVMQNPRHLVRRRGQEARLRCSPMKGHSHVYWYRQLPEEGLKFMVYLQKENIIDESGMPKERFSAEFPKEGPSILRIQQVVRGDSAAYFCASSPGEGNTGELFFGEGSRLTVL.

The chain combines TRBV30 with TRBJ2-3; tentatively, D is TRBD2 (6 bases). The germline gives CDR1 GTSNPN, CDR2 SVGIG (reference sequence). The CDR3 consists of 18 residues. Deletions cut 0 bases from V and 3 bases from J, with 22 bases between. CDR3 DNA sequence: TGTGCCTGGAGTGTACTTTCGGGGGAGTTTTACGGGACAGATACGCAGTATTTT. As protein: CAWSVLSGEFYGTDTQYF.

This chain links TRBV29-1 with TRBJ1-1; TRBD1 might be the D (6 bases). CDR1 is SQVTM, CDR2 ANQGSEA, per germline. This CDR3 is built from 14 residues. V dropped 4 bases and J dropped 0 bases, with 12 bases sitting between them. The CDR3, as DNA: TGCAGCGTTGTACAGGGATCTATGAACACTGAAGCTTTCTTT. Translated, it gives CSVVQGSMNTEAFF.

The rearrangement uses TRBV30 and TRBJ2-3; possibly TRBD2 for D (6 bases). With 2 bases removed from V and 0 bases from J, the gap between germline ends came to 18 bases. The length of the CDR3 is 17 residues. Germline CDR1 reads GTSNPN; CDR2 reads SVGIG (reference sequence). CDR3 in DNA: TGTGCCTGGAGTATAGGCCGACTAGGGCTGAGCACAGATACGCAGTATTTT. This codes for CAWSIGRLGLSTDTQYF. The full variable domain, with the rest looked up from reference TRBV30 and TRBJ2-3, is SQTIHQWPATLVQPVGSPLSLECTVEGTSNPNLYWYRQAAGRGLQLLFYSVGIGQISSEVPQNLSASRPQDRQFILSSKKLLLSDSGFYLCAWSIGRLGLSTDTQYFGPGTRLTVL.

J is TRBJ2-2 and V is TRBV29-1; D gene unclear. V was pared by 4 bases and J by 0 bases, with 9 bases between. CDR3 length: 14 residues. Germline values: CDR1 SQVTM, CDR2 ANQGSEA. CDR3 nucleotide sequence: TGCAGCGTTGGCGTCACTTCGAACACCGGGGAGCTGTTTTTT. It is translated as CSVGVTSNTGELFF.

The chain is built from TRBV10-3 and TRBJ2-1, with 11 positions matching TRBD2. The V gene end was trimmed by 5 bases and the J gene end by 4 bases; junction bases not matched to a gene: 13. The germline gives CDR1 ENHRY, CDR2 SYGVKD. The CDR3 has 18 amino acids. The CDR3 region has the DNA TGTGCCATCAGTCCTGATAGCGGGAGGGACCTCAGGTACAATGAGCAGTTCTTC. It codes for CAISPDSGRDLRYNEQFF.

V and J are TRBV5-1 and TRBJ2-6, with D unresolved. Deletions cut 1 base from V and 2 bases from J, with 7 bases between. In germline, CDR1 is SGHRS, CDR2 YFSETQ. The CDR3 is 15 residues long. The CDR3 bases are TGCGCCAGCAGCTTGCTACCAGCTGGGGCCAACGTCCTGACTTTC. Protein: CASSLLPAGANVLTF.

The chain combines TRBV28 with TRBJ1-1; D is ambiguous. The CDR3 is 11 residues long. V was shortened by 7 bases and J by 7 bases, with 10 bases between the two germline ends. Per germline, CDR1 MDHEN and CDR2 SYDVKM. As DNA, the CDR3 is TGTGCCAGCACTTTGGGCTATGAAGCTTTCTTT. It translates to CASTLGYEAFF.

The V and J genes are TRBV5-1 and TRBJ1-1; maybe TRBD1 (6 bases). Per germline, CDR1 SGHRS and CDR2 YFSETQ. The length of the CDR3 is 19 residues. Trimming removed 0 bases at V and 1 base at J, with 22 bases between. CDR3 amino acids: CASSLVGGAVGGENTEAFF. The CDR3 bases are TGCGCCAGCAGCTTGGTCGGAGGGGCGGTGGGGGGCGAGAACACTGAAGCTTTCTTT.